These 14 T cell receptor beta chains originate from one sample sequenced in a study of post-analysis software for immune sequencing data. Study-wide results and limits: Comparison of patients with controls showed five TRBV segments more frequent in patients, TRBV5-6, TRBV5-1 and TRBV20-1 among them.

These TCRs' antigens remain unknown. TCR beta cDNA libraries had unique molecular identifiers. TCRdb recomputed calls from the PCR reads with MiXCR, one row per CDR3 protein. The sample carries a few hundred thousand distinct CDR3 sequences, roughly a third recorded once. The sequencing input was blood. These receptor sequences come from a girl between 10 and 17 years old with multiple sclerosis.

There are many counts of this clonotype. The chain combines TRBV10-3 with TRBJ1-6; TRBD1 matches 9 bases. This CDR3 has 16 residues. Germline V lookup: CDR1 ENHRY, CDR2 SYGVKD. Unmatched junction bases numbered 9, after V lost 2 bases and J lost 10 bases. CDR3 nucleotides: TGTGCCATCAGTGAGCGGGGACAGGGCGATGGATCACCCCTCCACTTT. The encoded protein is CAISERGQGDGSPLHF.

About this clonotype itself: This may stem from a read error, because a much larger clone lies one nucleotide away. CDR3 in amino acids: CASSLGTGGVQSQHF. The CDR3 bases are TGTGCCAGCAGCCTCGGGACAGGGGGAGTTCAGTCCCAGCATTTT. The rearrangement links TRBV11-1 to TRBJ1-5; TRBD1 matches at 11 bases. CDR3 length equals 15 residues. CDR1 and CDR2 (germline): SGHAT, FQDESV (reference sequence).

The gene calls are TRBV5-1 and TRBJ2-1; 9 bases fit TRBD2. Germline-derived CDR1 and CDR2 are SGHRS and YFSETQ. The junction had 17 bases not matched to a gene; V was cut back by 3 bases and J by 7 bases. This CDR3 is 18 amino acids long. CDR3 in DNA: TGCGCCAGCAGCTCGATGGTCGCGGGAGGGTCCCGGGGGAATGAGCAGTTCTTC. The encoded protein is CASSSMVAGGSRGNEQFF.

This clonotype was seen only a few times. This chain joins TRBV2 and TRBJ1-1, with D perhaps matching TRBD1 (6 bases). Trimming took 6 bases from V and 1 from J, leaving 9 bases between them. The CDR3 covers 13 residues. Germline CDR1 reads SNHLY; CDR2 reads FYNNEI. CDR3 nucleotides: TGTGCCAGCAGGAAACAGGGGAACACTGAAGCTTTCTTT. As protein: CASRKQGNTEAFF.

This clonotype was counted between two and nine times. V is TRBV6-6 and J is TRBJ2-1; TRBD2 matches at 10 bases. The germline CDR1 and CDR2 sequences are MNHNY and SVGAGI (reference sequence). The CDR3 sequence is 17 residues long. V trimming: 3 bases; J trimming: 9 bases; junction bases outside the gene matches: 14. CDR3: CASSYRLAGASWVEQFF. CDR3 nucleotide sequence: TGTGCCAGCAGTTATCGGCTAGCGGGGGCGTCCTGGGTTGAGCAGTTCTTC.

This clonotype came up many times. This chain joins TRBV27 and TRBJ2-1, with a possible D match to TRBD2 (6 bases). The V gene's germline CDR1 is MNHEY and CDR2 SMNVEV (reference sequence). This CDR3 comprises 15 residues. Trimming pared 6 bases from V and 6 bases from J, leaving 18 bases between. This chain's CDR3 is CASSFQTSWGNEQFF. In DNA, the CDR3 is TGTGCCAGCAGCTTTCAAACTAGCTGGGGCAATGAGCAGTTCTTC.

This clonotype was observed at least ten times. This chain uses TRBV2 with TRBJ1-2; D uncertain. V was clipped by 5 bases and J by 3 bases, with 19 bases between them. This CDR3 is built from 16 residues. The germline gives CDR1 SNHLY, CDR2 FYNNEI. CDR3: CASSPIHRGGYYGYTF. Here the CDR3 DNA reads TGTGCCAGCAGTCCGATCCATCGGGGAGGGTACTATGGCTACACCTTC.

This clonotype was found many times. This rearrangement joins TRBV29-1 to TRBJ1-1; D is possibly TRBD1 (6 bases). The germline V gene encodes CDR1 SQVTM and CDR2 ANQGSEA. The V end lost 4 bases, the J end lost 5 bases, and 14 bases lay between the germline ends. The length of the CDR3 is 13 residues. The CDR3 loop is CSVGGGLWTEAFF. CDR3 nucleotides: TGCAGCGTTGGCGGGGGGCTGTGGACTGAAGCTTTCTTT.

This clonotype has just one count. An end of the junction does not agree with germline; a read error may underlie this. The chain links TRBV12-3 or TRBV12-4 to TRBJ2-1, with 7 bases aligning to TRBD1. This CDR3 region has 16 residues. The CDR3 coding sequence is TGTGCCGGCAGTTTCGAGGCAGGGGGTCGGGACAATGAGCAGTTCTTC. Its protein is CAGSFEAGGRDNEQFF.

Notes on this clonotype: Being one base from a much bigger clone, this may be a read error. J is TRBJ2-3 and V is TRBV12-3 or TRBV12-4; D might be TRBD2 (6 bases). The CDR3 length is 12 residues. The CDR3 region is CATGGGADAQYF. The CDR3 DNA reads TGTGCCACCGGTGGAGGGGCAGATGCGCAGTATTTT.

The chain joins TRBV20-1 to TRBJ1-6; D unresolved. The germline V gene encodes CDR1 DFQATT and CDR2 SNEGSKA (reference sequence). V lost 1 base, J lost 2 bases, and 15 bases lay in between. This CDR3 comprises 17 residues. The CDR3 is CSARGRESGAYNSPLHF. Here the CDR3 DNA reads TGCAGTGCTAGAGGGAGAGAGTCCGGGGCCTATAATTCACCCCTCCACTTT.

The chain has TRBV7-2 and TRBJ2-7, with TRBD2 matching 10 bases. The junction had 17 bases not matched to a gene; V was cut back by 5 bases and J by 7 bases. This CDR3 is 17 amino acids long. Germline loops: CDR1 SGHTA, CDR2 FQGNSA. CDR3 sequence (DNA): TGTGCCAGCAGCCCCGCGGCTAGCGGGAGAGCGTCTAATGAGCAGTACTTC. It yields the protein CASSPAASGRASNEQYF.

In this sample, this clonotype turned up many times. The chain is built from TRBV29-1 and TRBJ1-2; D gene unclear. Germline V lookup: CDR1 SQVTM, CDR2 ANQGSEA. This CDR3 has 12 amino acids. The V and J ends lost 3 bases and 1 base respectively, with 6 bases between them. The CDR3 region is CSVDWVNYGYTF. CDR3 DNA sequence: TGCAGCGTTGACTGGGTTAACTATGGCTACACCTTC.

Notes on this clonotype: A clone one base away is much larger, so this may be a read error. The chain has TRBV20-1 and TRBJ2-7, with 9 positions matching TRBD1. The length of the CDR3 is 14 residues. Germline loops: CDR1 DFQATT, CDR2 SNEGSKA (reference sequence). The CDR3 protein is CSARAGTGPYGQYF. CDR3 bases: TGCAGTGCAAGAGCCGGGACAGGGCCGTACGGGCAGTACTTC.